This T cell receptor (beta chain) came from a study of identical twins. The study's findings and limits: Models underestimated out-of-frame TCR alpha sharing in monozygotic twins. Analyses of zero insertions could be partly confounded by invariant MAIT and iNKT cells. In cord blood, abundant beta clonotypes had fewer insertions; memory showed no trend.

TCRdb re-called the 5' RACE reads with MiXCR, one entry per CDR3 protein. The data hold about 530,000 distinct CDR3 sequences, with around 24% observed a single time. Trimming removed 2 bases at V and 4 bases at J, with 5 bases between. The CDR3 has 12 residues. Comment on this clonotype: Its antigen is not known.

This sample was also put to use in a study of yellow fever vaccine responses in identical twins.

This chain connects TRBV12-3 or TRBV12-4 to TRBJ1-2; D is unresolved. The TCR was taken from a woman aged 18-29 years in good health. Specimen: CD4+ T cells sorted from blood. In DNA, the CDR3 is TGTGCCAGCAGTTTATTCTCCTATGGCTACACCTTC. This sequence encodes CASSLFSYGYTF.